The next 21 T cell receptor beta chains were all read from a single sample in a study of a mutant IDH1 vaccine in newly diagnosed glioma. The sample's time point: baseline, week 1 (first vaccination visit). The treatment here: pre-vaccination baseline after standard-of-care therapy. TCRdb's copy holds only in-frame clones and misses some; the assay was immunoSEQ multiplex PCR. The profile shows tens of thousands of clones, roughly 92% of them singletons. Here the sequenced sample was PBMCs, taken from a glioma patient treated with radiotherapy, temozolomide or both. These receptors were taken from a man aged 18 to 35 with glioma.

The genes are TRBV6-4 and TRBJ1-1, with 8 bases fitting TRBD1. CDR3 size: 13 residues. With V trimmed by 5 bases and J by 5 bases, 4 bases remained unmatched. The germline V gene has CDR1 MRHNA and CDR2 SNTAGT. CDR3 protein: CASSLQGGTEAFF. The DNA for the CDR3 is TGTGCCAGCAGTCTACAGGGGGGAACTGAAGCTTTCTTT.

The genes are TRBV10-3 and TRBJ2-1; 9 nucleotides line up with TRBD1. Germline V CDR1 and CDR2: ENHRY, SYGVKD. This CDR3 is built from 14 residues. Trimming removed 6 bases from V and 6 bases from J; junction bases left unmatched: 6. The CDR3 DNA sequence: TGTGCCATCAGCGCCGGACAGGGGACCAATGAGCAGTTCTTC. Its protein product is CAISAGQGTNEQFF.

This clone showed up just a few times. The J gene is TRBJ2-4, the V gene TRBV7-2, with D perhaps TRBD2 (6 bases). CDR1 and CDR2 from the germline V gene are SGHTA and FQGNSA. Deletions cut 1 base from V and 9 bases from J, with 19 bases between. This CDR3 region has 16 residues. Written as DNA, the CDR3 is TGTGCCAGCAGCTTAGGTTTTGGCGGGGCCGAGGGCATTCAGTACTTC. This encodes CASSLGFGGAEGIQYF.

The chain uses TRBV29-1 and TRBJ2-2; 7 positions agree with TRBD1. This CDR3 comprises 13 residues. Germline CDR1 and CDR2: SQVTM and ANQGSEA. After removal of 7 bases from V and 2 bases from J, the junction contained 4 bases not matched to a gene. The CDR3 spells CSARQGNTGELFF. The CDR3 nucleotides read TGCAGCGCCCGACAGGGTAACACCGGGGAGCTGTTTTTT.

V and J are TRBV19 and TRBJ1-5; D might be TRBD1 (6 bases). Germline V gives CDR1 LNHDA, CDR2 SQIVND (reference sequence). Between the trimmed V and J ends, which lost 4 bases and 11 bases, there was a span of 15 bases. The CDR3 is made up of 13 amino acids. The CDR3 bases are TGTGCCAGTAGTAGCCAGGGGAAGGAGGCCCAGCATTTT. Translation gives CASSSQGKEAQHF.

CDR3 coding DNA: TGTGCCAGCAGGCGGGACAGCACAGATACGCAGTATTTT. It specifies CASRRDSTDTQYF. The chain has TRBV28 and TRBJ2-3; D is possibly TRBD2 (6 bases). CDR1 and CDR2 (germline): MDHEN, SYDVKM. Between the trimmed V and J ends, which lost 6 bases and 0 bases, there was a span of 7 bases. This CDR3 contains 13 residues.

In its sample, this clone was seen once. This sequence joins TRBV6-1 and TRBJ2-1, with D perhaps TRBD1 or TRBD2 (5 bases each). This CDR3 has 15 amino acids. V was trimmed by 5 bases and J by 7 bases, leaving 18 bases between them. Germline loops: CDR1 MNHNS, CDR2 SASEGT. The CDR3 loop is CASSQGVPGLNEQFF. The CDR3 region has the DNA TGTGCCAGCAGTCAAGGGGTCCCGGGGCTTAATGAGCAGTTCTTC.

The chain uses TRBV14 and TRBJ2-7, with 12 bases fitting TRBD2. The CDR3 spans 16 residues. Germline CDR1 reads SGHDN; CDR2 reads FVKESK. Losses at the gene ends were 4 bases for V and 7 bases for J; bases not matched to a gene: 11. CDR3 nucleotides: TGTGCCAGCAGCCCTCTGGGACTAGCGGGCGCGGAAGAGCAGTACTTC. It encodes CASSPLGLAGAEEQYF.

The CDR3: CASSLEQLSTEAFF. CDR3 bases: TGTGCCAGCAGCTTAGAACAGCTATCCACTGAAGCTTTCTTT. The V gene is TRBV7-2, the J gene TRBJ1-1; D unresolved. Looked up from germline, CDR1 is SGHTA and CDR2 is FQGNSA. The CDR3 sequence is 14 residues long. V shed 1 base and J shed 4 bases, with 10 bases lying between them.

The J gene is TRBJ2-7, the V gene TRBV10-3; 9 nucleotides agree with TRBD2. CDR3 size: 16 residues. Per the germline V gene, CDR1 is ENHRY and CDR2 is SYGVKD. The V segment lost 0 bases and the J segment 3 bases; nucleotides outside the gene matches: 6. CDR3 amino acids: CAISESMGLAVYEQYF. The CDR3 DNA is TGTGCCATCAGTGAGTCGATGGGACTAGCAGTCTACGAGCAGTACTTC.

V and J are TRBV30 and TRBJ2-7; possible D gene TRBD1, 6 bases. Trimming stripped 6 bases from V and 1 base from J, with 10 bases between. Germline-derived CDR1 and CDR2 are GTSNPN and SVGIG (reference sequence). The CDR3 consists of 12 residues. The chain's CDR3 is CACQGLSYEQYF. CDR3 DNA sequence: TGTGCCTGTCAGGGGCTTTCCTACGAGCAGTACTTC. The complete variable domain, with remaining parts taken from reference TRBV30 and TRBJ2-7, reads SQTIHQWPATLVQPVGSPLSLECTVEGTSNPNLYWYRQAAGRGLQLLFYSVGIGQISSEVPQNLSASRPQDRQFILSSKKLLLSDSGFYLCACQGLSYEQYFGPGTRLTVT.

The chain is built from TRBV2 and TRBJ2-6; D is perhaps TRBD1 or TRBD2 (6 bases each). Germline V gives CDR1 SNHLY, CDR2 FYNNEI. This CDR3 contains 12 residues. The ends were cut back, 11 bases at V and 3 bases at J, with 8 bases in the middle. The CDR3 region has the DNA TGTGCCGAGGGGGGTGGGGCCAACGTCCTGACTTTC. Protein sequence: CAEGGGANVLTF.

The chain carries TRBV19 and TRBJ2-7; TRBD2 aligns across 15 bases. V shed 5 bases and J 3 bases; nucleotides not matched to a gene: 5. The CDR3 covers 16 residues. CDR1 is LNHDA, CDR2 SQIVND, per germline (reference sequence). CDR3 sequence reads: CASSWGLAGGGYEQYF. CDR3 in DNA: TGTGCCAGTAGTTGGGGACTAGCGGGAGGAGGCTACGAGCAGTACTTC.

J is TRBJ1-2 and V is TRBV30, with D possibly TRBD1 on 5 matching bases. CDR1 is GTSNPN and CDR2 is SVGIG in the germline V gene (reference sequence). Trimming pared 3 bases from V and 6 bases from J, leaving 8 bases between. This CDR3 has 11 residues. In DNA form, the CDR3 reads TGTGCCTGGAGCGGGACTGATGGCTACACCTTC. Amino acids: CAWSGTDGYTF.

The chain uses TRBV27 and TRBJ2-7; D is possibly TRBD2 (6 bases). This CDR3 region has 14 residues. Germline V gives CDR1 MNHEY, CDR2 SMNVEV (reference sequence). V was clipped by 3 bases and J by 6 bases, with 15 bases between them. CDR3: CASSLGAGPREQYF. The CDR3 DNA sequence: TGTGCCAGCAGTTTGGGCGCGGGACCCCGCGAGCAGTACTTC.

This chain joins TRBV5-1 and TRBJ1-2; no clear D gene. V shed 4 bases and J shed 1 base, with 8 bases lying between them. The CDR3 sequence is 13 residues long. Germline V CDR1 and CDR2: SGHRS, YFSETQ. CDR3 DNA sequence: TGCGCCAGCAGCAGGACGGATAACTATGGCTACACCTTC. Residues: CASSRTDNYGYTF.

The J gene is TRBJ2-1, the V gene TRBV6-1, with no clear D. The germline gives CDR1 MNHNS, CDR2 SASEGT. CDR3 size: 12 residues. V was shortened by 8 bases and J by 7 bases, with 12 bases between the two germline ends. CDR3 protein: CASDDWKNEQFF. The CDR3 nucleotides read TGTGCCAGCGATGACTGGAAGAATGAGCAGTTCTTC.

Only a few counts were recorded for this clone. The V and J genes are TRBV4-3 and TRBJ1-4; D is unclear. From germline, CDR1 is LGHNA and CDR2 YSLEER. V was shortened by 2 bases and J by 3 bases, with 13 bases between the two germline ends. The CDR3 sequence is 16 residues long. CDR3 sequence: CASSQLDEEANEKLFF. CDR3 DNA: TGCGCCAGCAGCCAATTGGACGAGGAGGCTAATGAAAAACTGTTTTTT.

The V and J genes are TRBV4-2 and TRBJ2-1; either TRBD1 or TRBD2 may supply D (5 bases each). Per germline, CDR1 LGHNA and CDR2 YNFKEQ. V was shortened by 1 base and J by 10 bases, with 11 bases between the two germline ends. This CDR3 is built from 13 residues. The CDR3 coding sequence is TGTGCCAGCAGCCAAGTGGGACGTGGGGAGCAGTTCTTC. Translated: CASSQVGRGEQFF.

The gene calls are TRBV7-2 and TRBJ1-1; 7 bases are shared with TRBD1. Germline V gene data show CDR1 as SGHTA and CDR2 as FQGNSA. J gave up 2 bases and V 5 bases, and 5 bases lay outside the gene matches. The CDR3 contains 14 residues. DNA for the CDR3: TGTGCCAGCAGCCACAGGGGCGCCAACACTGAAGCTTTCTTT. It translates to CASSHRGANTEAFF.

The V gene is TRBV29-1, the J gene TRBJ1-4; a weak D match, TRBD1 (5 bases). Deletions cut 7 bases from V and 5 bases from J, with 14 bases between. Germline CDR1 and CDR2: SQVTM and ANQGSEA. CDR3 length equals 13 residues. The CDR3 DNA follows: TGCAGCGCCGCCCAGGGACCGAATGAAAAACTGTTTTTT. Translated: CSAAQGPNEKLFF. The variable domain in full, completed from reference TRBV29-1 and TRBJ1-4, reads SAVISQKPSRDICQRGTSLTIQCQVDSQVTMMFWYRQQPGQSLTLIATANQGSEATYESGFVIDKFPISRPNLTFSTLTVSNMSPEDSSIYLCSAAQGPNEKLFFGSGTQLSVL.